The sequence of this T cell receptor (beta chain) was determined in a study of T cells in Graves' hyperthyroidism and ophthalmopathy. Findings and caveats of the study: Most thyroid clonotypes with frequency above 0.001 were detected in blood.

This CDR3 contains 11 residues. Germline V CDR1 and CDR2: ENHRY, SYGVKD. Clinicians diagnosed patients from clinical symptoms, serum thyroxine and TRAb, thyroid ultrasound and orbital computed tomography. For this clonotype: The antigen is not known. The junction shows a germline mismatch at one end, possibly a read error.

RNA transcripts gave rise to amplified TCR beta CDR3 regions. Using the HTBI primer set, a first-round RT-PCR was run on the TCR CDR3. TCRdb analysed the multiplex PCR reads with MiXCR anew, one entry per CDR3 protein. The sample records approximately 560,000 distinct CDR3 sequences, 46% being singletons. The sample was peripheral blood or thyroid tissue (not recorded which). This sequence was found in a woman aged 18 to 35 with Graves' hyperthyroidism. The chain couples TRBV10-3 to TRBJ1-3, with D hard to call. CDR3 region: CASQAGDTIYF. The DNA of the CDR3 is TGTGCCAGTCAGGCTGGAGACACCATATATTTT.